This entry concerns a single T cell receptor beta chain. This record comes from a study of radiation and T cells in renal cell carcinoma. Here immunoSEQ multiplex PCR was the method, and the copy in TCRdb shows in-frame clones only, minus some. The sample lists approximately 45,000 clones, approximately 83% occurring once. Noted time point: baseline pretreatment blood. Treatment specified: 15 Gy SBRT to primary tumor, nephrectomy 4 weeks later. Germline CDR1 is SGHRS and CDR2 is YFSETQ. The CDR3 totals 14 residues. The V end was cut by 3 bases, the J end by 5 bases, with 11 bases between. This chain joins TRBV5-1 and TRBJ2-2, with unresolved D. This specimen consisted of blood, obtained from a patient whose treatment included radiotherapy and nephrectomy. The clonotype originates from a woman aged 70-85 years with renal cell carcinoma. CDR3 loop: CASSSTRRTGELFF. Here the CDR3 DNA reads TGCGCCAGCAGCTCTACGCGAAGGACCGGGGAGCTGTTTTTT.